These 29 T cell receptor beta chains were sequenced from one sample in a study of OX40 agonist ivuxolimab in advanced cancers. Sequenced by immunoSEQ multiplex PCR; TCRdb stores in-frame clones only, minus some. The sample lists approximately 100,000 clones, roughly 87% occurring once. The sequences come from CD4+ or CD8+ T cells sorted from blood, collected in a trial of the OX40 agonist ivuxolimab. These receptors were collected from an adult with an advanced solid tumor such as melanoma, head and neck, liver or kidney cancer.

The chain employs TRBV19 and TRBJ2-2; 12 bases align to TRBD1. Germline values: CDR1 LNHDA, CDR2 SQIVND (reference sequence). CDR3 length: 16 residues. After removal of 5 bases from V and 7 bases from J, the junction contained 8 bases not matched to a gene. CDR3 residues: CASSHPGQGAGGELFF. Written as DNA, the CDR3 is TGTGCCAGTAGTCATCCGGGACAGGGGGCCGGCGGGGAGCTGTTTTTT.

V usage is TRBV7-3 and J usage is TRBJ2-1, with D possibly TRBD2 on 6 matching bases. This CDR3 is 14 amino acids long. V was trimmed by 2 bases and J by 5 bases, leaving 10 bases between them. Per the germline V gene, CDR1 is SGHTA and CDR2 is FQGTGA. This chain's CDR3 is CASSLGGVNNEQFF. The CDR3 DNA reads TGTGCCAGCAGCTTAGGCGGGGTTAACAATGAGCAGTTCTTC.

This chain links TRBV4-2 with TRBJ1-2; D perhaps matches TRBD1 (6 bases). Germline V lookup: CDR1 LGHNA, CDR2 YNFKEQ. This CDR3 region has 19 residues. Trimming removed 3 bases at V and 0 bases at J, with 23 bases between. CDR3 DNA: TGTGCCAGCAGCCAGGGGACAACCACCTTTCTAGCCCCTAACTATGGCTACACCTTC. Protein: CASSQGTTTFLAPNYGYTF.

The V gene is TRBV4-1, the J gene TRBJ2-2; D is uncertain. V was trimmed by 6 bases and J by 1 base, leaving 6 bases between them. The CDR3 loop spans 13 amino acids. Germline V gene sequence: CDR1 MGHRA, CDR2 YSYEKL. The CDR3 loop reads CASRIRNTGELFF. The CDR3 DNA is TGCGCCAGCAGAATCAGGAACACCGGGGAGCTGTTTTTT.

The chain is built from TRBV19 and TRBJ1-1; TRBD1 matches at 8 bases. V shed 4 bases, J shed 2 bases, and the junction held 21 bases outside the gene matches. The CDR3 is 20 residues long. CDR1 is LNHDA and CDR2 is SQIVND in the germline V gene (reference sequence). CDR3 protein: CASSTGQVRNYLIFNTEAFF. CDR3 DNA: TGTGCCAGTAGTACGGGACAGGTACGAAATTACCTAATCTTTAACACTGAAGCTTTCTTT.

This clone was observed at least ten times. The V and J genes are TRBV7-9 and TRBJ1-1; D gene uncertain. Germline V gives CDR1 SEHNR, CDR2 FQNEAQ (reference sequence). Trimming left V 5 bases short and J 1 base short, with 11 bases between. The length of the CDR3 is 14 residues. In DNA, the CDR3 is TGTGCCAGCAGCAGTCGGACCGCGAACACTGAAGCTTTCTTT. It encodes CASSSRTANTEAFF.

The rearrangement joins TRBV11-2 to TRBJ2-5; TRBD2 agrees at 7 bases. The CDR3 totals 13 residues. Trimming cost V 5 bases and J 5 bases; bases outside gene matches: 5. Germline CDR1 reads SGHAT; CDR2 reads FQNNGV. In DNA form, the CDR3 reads TGTGCCAGCAGCCCGGGGAGGGGTGAGACCCAGTACTTC. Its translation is CASSPGRGETQYF.

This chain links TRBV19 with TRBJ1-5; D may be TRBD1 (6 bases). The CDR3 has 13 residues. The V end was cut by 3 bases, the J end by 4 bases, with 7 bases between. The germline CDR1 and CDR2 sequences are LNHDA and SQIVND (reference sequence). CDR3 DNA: TGTGCCAGTAGTATGGACAGAAATCAGCCCCAGCATTTT. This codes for CASSMDRNQPQHF.

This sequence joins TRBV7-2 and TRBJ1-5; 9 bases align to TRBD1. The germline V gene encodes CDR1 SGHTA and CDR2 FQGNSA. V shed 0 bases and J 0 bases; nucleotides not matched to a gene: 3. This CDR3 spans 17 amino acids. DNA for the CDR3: TGTGCCAGCAGCTTAGCGGGGACAGGGAATAGCAATCAGCCCCAGCATTTT. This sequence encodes CASSLAGTGNSNQPQHF.

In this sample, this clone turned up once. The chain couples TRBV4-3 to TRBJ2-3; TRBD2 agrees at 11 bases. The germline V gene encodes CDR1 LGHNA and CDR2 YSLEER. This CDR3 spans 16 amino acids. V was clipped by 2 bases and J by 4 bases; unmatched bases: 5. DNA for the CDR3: TGCGCCAGCAGCCAACTGACTAGCGGGAACCCAGATACGCAGTATTTT. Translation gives CASSQLTSGNPDTQYF.

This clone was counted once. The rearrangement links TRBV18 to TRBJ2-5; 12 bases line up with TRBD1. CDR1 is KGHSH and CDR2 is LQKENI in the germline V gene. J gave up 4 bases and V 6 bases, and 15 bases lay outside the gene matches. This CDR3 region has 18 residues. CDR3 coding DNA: TGTGCCAGCTCCCTCCTAAGGGGACAGGGGGCGCGGAGAGAGACCCAGTACTTC. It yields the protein CASSLLRGQGARRETQYF.

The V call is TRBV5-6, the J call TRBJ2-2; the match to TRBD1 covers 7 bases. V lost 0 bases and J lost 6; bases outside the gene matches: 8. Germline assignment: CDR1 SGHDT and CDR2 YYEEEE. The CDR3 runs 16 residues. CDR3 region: CASSLALGGAPGELFF. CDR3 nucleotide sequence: TGTGCCAGCAGCTTGGCTTTAGGGGGCGCACCCGGGGAGCTGTTTTTT. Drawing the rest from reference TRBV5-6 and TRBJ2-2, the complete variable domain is DAGVTQSPTHLIKTRGQQVTLRCSPKSGHDTVSWYQQALGQGPQFIFQYYEEEERQRGNFPDRFSGHQFPNYSSELNVNALLLGDSALYLCASSLALGGAPGELFFGEGSRLTVL.

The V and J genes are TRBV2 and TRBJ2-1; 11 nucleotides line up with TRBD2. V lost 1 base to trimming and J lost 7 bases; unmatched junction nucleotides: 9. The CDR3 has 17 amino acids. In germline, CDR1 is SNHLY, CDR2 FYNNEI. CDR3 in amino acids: CASSEGLAGGPPNEQFF. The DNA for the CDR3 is TGTGCCAGCAGTGAAGGGTTAGCGGGAGGGCCTCCGAATGAGCAGTTCTTC.

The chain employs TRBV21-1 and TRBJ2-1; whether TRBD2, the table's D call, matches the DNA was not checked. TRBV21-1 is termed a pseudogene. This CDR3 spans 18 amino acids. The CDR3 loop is CASKQKLLAGGIYNEQFF. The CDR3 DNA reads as TGTGCCAGCAAGCAAAAGCTGCTGGCGGGGGGGATCTACAATGAGCAGTTCTTC.

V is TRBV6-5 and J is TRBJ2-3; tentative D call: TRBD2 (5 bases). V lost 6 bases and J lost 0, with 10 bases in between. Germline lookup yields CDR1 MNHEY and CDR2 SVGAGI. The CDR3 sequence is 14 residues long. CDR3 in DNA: TGTGCCAGCAGAGTAGCGCTAAGCACAGATACGCAGTATTTT. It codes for CASRVALSTDTQYF.

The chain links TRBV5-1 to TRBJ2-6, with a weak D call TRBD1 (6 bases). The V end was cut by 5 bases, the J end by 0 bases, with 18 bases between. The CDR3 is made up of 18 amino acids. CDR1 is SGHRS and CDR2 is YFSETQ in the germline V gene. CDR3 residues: CASRPGQWIISGANVLTF. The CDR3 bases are TGCGCCAGCAGACCCGGACAGTGGATCATCTCTGGGGCCAACGTCCTGACTTTC.

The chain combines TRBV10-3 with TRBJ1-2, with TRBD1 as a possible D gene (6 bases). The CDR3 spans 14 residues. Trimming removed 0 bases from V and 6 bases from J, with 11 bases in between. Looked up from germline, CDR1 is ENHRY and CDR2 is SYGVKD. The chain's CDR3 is CAISESRDIDGYTF. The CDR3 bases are TGTGCCATCAGTGAGTCCCGGGACATAGATGGCTACACCTTC.

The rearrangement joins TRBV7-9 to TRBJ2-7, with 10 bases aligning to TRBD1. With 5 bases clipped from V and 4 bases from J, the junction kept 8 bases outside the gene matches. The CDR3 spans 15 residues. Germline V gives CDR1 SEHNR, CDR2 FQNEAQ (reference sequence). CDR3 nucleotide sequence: TGTGCCAGCAGCGGACTCCGGGACAGGGGATACGAGCAGTACTTC. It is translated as CASSGLRDRGYEQYF.

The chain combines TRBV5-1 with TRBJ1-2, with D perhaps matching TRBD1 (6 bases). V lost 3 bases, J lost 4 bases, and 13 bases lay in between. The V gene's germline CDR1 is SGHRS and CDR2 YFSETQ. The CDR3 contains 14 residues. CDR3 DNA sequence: TGCGCCAGCAGCTGGACAGACCCAACCTATGGCTACACCTTC. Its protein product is CASSWTDPTYGYTF.

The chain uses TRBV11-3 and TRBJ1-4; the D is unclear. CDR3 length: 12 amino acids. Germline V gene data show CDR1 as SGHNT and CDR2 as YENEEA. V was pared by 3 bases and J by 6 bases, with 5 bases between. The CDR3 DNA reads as TGTGCCAGCAGCTTGAGGGATGAAAAACTGTTTTTT. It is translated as CASSLRDEKLFF.

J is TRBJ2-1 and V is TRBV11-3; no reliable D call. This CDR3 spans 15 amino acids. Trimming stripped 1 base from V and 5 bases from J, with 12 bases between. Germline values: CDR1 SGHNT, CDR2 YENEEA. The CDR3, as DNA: TGTGCCAGCAGCTTAGGTAATGTAGAAGACAATGAGCAGTTCTTC. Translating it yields CASSLGNVEDNEQFF.

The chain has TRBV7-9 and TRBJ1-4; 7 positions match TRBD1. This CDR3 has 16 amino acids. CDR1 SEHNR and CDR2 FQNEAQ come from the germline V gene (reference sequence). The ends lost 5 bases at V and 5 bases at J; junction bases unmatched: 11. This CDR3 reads CASSPDRDRWNEKLFF. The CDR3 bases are TGTGCCAGCAGCCCCGACCGGGACAGATGGAATGAAAAACTGTTTTTT.

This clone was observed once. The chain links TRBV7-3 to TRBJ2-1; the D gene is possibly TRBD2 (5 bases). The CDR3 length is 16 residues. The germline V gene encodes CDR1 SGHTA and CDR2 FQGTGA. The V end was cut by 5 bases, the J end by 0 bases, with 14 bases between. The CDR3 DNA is TGTGCCAGCAGCCCCCGAGTGGGGAGCTCCTACAATGAGCAGTTCTTC. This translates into CASSPRVGSSYNEQFF.

The CDR3 region has the DNA TGTGCCAGCAGCGTCCAGACAGGCCTCAGCGAGCAGTACTTC. This codes for CASSVQTGLSEQYF. The gene calls are TRBV11-2 and TRBJ2-7; TRBD1 is a possible D gene (6 bases). CDR1 and CDR2 (germline): SGHAT, FQNNGV. The ends were cut back, 5 bases at V and 6 bases at J, with 17 bases in the middle. The CDR3 is 14 residues long. Filled out from reference TRBV11-2 and TRBJ2-7, the complete variable domain reads EAGVAQSPRYKIIEKRQSVAFWCNPISGHATLYWYQQILGQGPKLLIQFQNNGVVDDSQLPKDRFSAERLKGVDSTLKIQPAKLEDSAVYLCASSVQTGLSEQYFGPGTRLTVT.

CDR3 sequence reads: CASSQVEGTNEQYF. CDR3 in DNA: TGTGCCAGCAGCCAAGTGGAGGGGACTAACGAGCAGTACTTC. This sequence joins TRBV4-2 and TRBJ2-7; 7 bases align to TRBD2. Germline loops: CDR1 LGHNA, CDR2 YNFKEQ. The CDR3 length is 14 residues. Unmatched junction bases numbered 5, after V lost 1 base and J lost 5 bases.

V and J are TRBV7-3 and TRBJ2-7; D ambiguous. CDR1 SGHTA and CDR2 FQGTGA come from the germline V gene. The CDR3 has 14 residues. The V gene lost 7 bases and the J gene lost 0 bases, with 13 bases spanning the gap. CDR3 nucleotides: TGTGCCAGCAAAACAAGCCCCAACTCCTACGAGCAGTACTTC. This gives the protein CASKTSPNSYEQYF.

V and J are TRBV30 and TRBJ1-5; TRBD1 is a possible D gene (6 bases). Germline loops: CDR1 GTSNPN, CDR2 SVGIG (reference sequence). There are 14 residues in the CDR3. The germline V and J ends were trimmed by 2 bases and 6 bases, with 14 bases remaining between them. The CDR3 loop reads CAWSRGGAGQPQHF. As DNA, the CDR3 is TGTGCCTGGAGTCGAGGGGGGGCGGGTCAGCCCCAGCATTTT.

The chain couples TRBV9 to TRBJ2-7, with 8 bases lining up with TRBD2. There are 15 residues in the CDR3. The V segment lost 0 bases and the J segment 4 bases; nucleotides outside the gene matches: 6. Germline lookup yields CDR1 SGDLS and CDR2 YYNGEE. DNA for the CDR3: TGTGCCAGCAGCGTAGGGGTGGCTAGCGGGTACGAGCAGTACTTC. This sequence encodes CASSVGVASGYEQYF. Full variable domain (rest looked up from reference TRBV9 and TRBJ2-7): DSGVTQTPKHLITATGQRVTLRCSPRSGDLSVYWYQQSLDQGLQFLIQYYNGEERAKGNILERFSAQQFPDLHSELNLSSLELGDSALYFCASSVGVASGYEQYFGPGTRLTVT.

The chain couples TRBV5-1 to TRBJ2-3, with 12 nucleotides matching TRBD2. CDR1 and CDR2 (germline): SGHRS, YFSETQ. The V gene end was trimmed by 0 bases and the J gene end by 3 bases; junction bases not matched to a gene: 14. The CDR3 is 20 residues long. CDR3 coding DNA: TGCGCCAGCAGCTTGGAATCTGGGCTAGCGGGAGGGCCCTGGACAGATACGCAGTATTTT. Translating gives CASSLESGLAGGPWTDTQYF.